One sample yielded the 12 T cell receptor beta chains listed below, sequenced in a study of long-term antiretroviral therapy in people with HIV. It was version v3.0 of the immunoSEQ assay that was run at survey level. Repertoires were generated with immunoSEQ multiplex PCR, while TCRdb's copy carries only in-frame clones and drops some. There are some 22,000 clones in the sample; about four fifths occur only once, and roughly a quarter lies in the top ten. The material was unsorted PBMCs, obtained 0.4 years after starting antiretroviral therapy. These receptors originate from a man aged 45 to 65 with HIV.

The chain links TRBV7-8 to TRBJ1-1; D unresolved. The CDR3 contains 13 residues. Germline CDR1 SGHVS, CDR2 FQNEAQ. With 1 base removed from V and 6 bases from J, the gap between germline ends came to 9 bases. CDR3 in DNA: TGTGCCAGCAGCTTAGAAGGATTTTCTGAAGCTTTCTTT. Protein: CASSLEGFSEAFF.

The CDR3 loop is CASSQDLRTTYEQYF. The CDR3 coding sequence is TGCGCCAGCAGCCAAGATTTGCGGACTACCTACGAGCAGTACTTC. This chain links TRBV4-3 with TRBJ2-7, with D perhaps TRBD2 (6 bases). The germline V gene encodes CDR1 LGHNA and CDR2 YSLEER. This CDR3 region has 15 residues. Deletions cut 0 bases from V and 2 bases from J, with 11 bases between.

This clone occurred a few times. This chain connects TRBV27 to TRBJ2-2; 11 nucleotides align to TRBD1. The CDR3 is made up of 22 amino acids. Germline assignment: CDR1 MNHEY and CDR2 SMNVEV (reference sequence). With 0 bases clipped from V and 3 bases from J, the junction kept 18 bases outside the gene matches. The CDR3 loop reads CASSLSPADRGLYPRDTGELFF. In DNA form, the CDR3 reads TGTGCCAGCAGTTTATCCCCAGCGGACAGGGGGCTTTACCCGCGGGACACCGGGGAGCTGTTTTTT.

CDR3 bases: TGTGCCAGCACCCCCTTTCGGACGAACACCGGGGAGCTGTTTTTT. It translates to CASTPFRTNTGELFF. The V call is TRBV7-2, the J call TRBJ2-2, with D unclear. The V end was cut by 7 bases, the J end by 0 bases, with 12 bases between. CDR3 length: 15 amino acids. Germline assignment: CDR1 SGHTA and CDR2 FQGNSA.

The genes are TRBV30 and TRBJ1-1, with D possibly being TRBD1 (5 bases). Trimming left V 2 bases short and J 1 base short, with 17 bases between. Germline V gives CDR1 GTSNPN, CDR2 SVGIG (reference sequence). The CDR3 has 16 amino acids. The CDR3 loop reads CAWSWDYPPGNTEAFF. DNA of the CDR3: TGTGCCTGGAGTTGGGACTACCCTCCGGGGAACACTGAAGCTTTCTTT.

The genes are TRBV7-6 and TRBJ1-5, with D possibly TRBD1 on 5 matching bases. CDR3 size: 14 residues. Trimming removed 3 bases from V and 9 bases from J, with 15 bases in between. The germline V gene has CDR1 SGHVS and CDR2 FNYEAQ. The CDR3 reads CASSFLTGGGPQHF. In DNA, the CDR3 is TGTGCCAGCAGCTTCCTGACTGGCGGGGGGCCCCAGCATTTT.

This rearrangement joins TRBV28 to TRBJ1-2; a weak D match, TRBD1 (6 bases). CDR3 length: 14 amino acids. V was shortened by 5 bases and J by 8 bases, with 18 bases between the two germline ends. CDR1 and CDR2 (germline): MDHEN, SYDVKM. CDR3 residues: CASSAQDSWGGYTF. The DNA of the CDR3 is TGTGCCAGCAGTGCACAGGACAGTTGGGGGGGCTACACCTTC.

The chain joins TRBV7-2 to TRBJ2-2, with 8 bases fitting TRBD2. The V gene's germline CDR1 is SGHTA and CDR2 FQGNSA. The CDR3 extends over 15 amino acids. Losses at the gene ends were 2 bases for V and 5 bases for J; bases not matched to a gene: 4. As DNA, the CDR3 is TGTGCCAGCAGCTTACCGGGGGGGCGTACCGGGGAGCTGTTTTTT. Its protein product is CASSLPGGRTGELFF.

The chain combines TRBV7-2 with TRBJ1-4, with D possibly being TRBD1 (6 bases). The CDR3 sequence is 13 residues long. Trimming pared 3 bases from V and 8 bases from J, leaving 10 bases between. Germline V gene sequence: CDR1 SGHTA, CDR2 FQGNSA. CDR3: CASSFGQSEKLFF. The CDR3 DNA reads as TGTGCCAGCAGCTTTGGACAGAGCGAAAAACTGTTTTTT.

The V and J genes are TRBV5-1 and TRBJ1-2; 11 bases are a match to TRBD1. CDR1 and CDR2 from the germline V gene are SGHRS and YFSETQ. V lost 4 bases and J lost 6; bases outside the gene matches: 11. CDR3 length: 16 amino acids. The CDR3, as DNA: TGCGCCAGCAGCCTGGACCGGACAGGGGGCAATCATGGCTACACCTTC. Its translation is CASSLDRTGGNHGYTF.

The chain recombines TRBV18 with TRBJ1-1, with a possible D match to TRBD1 (6 bases). Germline V gene data show CDR1 as KGHSH and CDR2 as LQKENI. V dropped 6 bases and J dropped 1 base, with 12 bases sitting between them. The CDR3 has 14 amino acids. The CDR3 loop reads CASSRTDSNTEAFF. In nucleotides, the CDR3 is TGTGCCAGCTCTCGGACAGACTCGAACACTGAAGCTTTCTTT.

The chain is built from TRBV7-9 and TRBJ2-7; D is possibly TRBD1 (5 bases). Trimming cost V 3 bases and J 3 bases, with 12 bases left between them. This CDR3 comprises 14 residues. Germline V gene sequence: CDR1 SEHNR, CDR2 FQNEAQ (reference sequence). CDR3 region: CASSFGASGYEQYF. Here the CDR3 DNA reads TGTGCCAGCAGCTTTGGGGCGTCTGGCTACGAGCAGTACTTC.